A single sample is the source of the 27 T cell receptor beta chains below, sequenced in a study of T cell clonality in common variable immunodeficiency. Assay used: immunoSEQ multiplex PCR; TCRdb lists only in-frame clones, some missing. This sample comprises around 60,000 clones, none seen once only. Sequenced input: peripheral blood mononuclear cells. The receptor set was obtained from a person aged 18 to 70 in good health.

This clone has at least ten counts. The CDR3 goes on 3 residues after the read ends, and that part is filled in from the germline J gene. The chain employs TRBV10-3 and TRBJ2-7; 10 bases are a match to TRBD2. Germline CDR1 and CDR2: ENHRY and SYGVKD. The CDR3 runs to 13 residues. Trimming removed 7 bases from V and 4 bases from J; junction bases left unmatched: 4. Here the CDR3 reads CAITASGSYEQYF. The DNA read from the CDR3 is TGTGCCATCACGGCTAGCGGGAGTTACGAG.

This clone was recorded at least ten times. With the read ending 3 residues before the CDR3 end, the germline J gene is used to fill in that end. The rearrangement links TRBV29-1 to TRBJ1-2; D may be TRBD1 (6 bases). The CDR3 consists of 13 residues. With 7 bases removed from V and 5 bases from J, the gap between germline ends came to 17 bases. Germline V CDR1 and CDR2: SQVTM, ANQGSEA. This CDR3 is CSAMDSRLYGYTF. The part of the CDR3 DNA that was read is TGCAGCGCCATGGACAGCCGCCTTTATGGC.

This clone has a count of ten or more. The CDR3 goes on 3 residues after the read ends, and that part is filled in from the germline J gene. The chain has TRBV4-2 and TRBJ2-4; no reliable D call. The germline CDR1 and CDR2 sequences are LGHNA and YNFKEQ. The CDR3 consists of 15 residues. V was trimmed by 0 bases and J by 6 bases, leaving 12 bases between them. CDR3 region: CASSQEIAPGNIQYF. The CDR3 bases that were read are TGTGCCAGCAGCCAAGAAATAGCTCCGGGAAACATT.

This clone has ten or more counts. Coverage ceases 3 residues before the CDR3 finishes, and the germline J gene fills in the end. The rearrangement uses TRBV11-2 and TRBJ1-1, with TRBD1 matching 7 bases. The CDR3 runs 15 residues. Germline V gene lookup returns CDR1 SGHAT and CDR2 FQNNGV. V shed 5 bases, J shed 3 bases, and the junction held 9 bases outside the gene matches. The sequenced CDR3 bases are TGTGCCAGCAGCCCCCCGGCCAGGGGGTACACTGAA. This translates into CASSPPARGYTE. The CDR3 in full is CASSPPARGYTEAFF.

This clone was seen repeatedly, ten times or more. The read ends 3 residues early relative to the CDR3; the germline J gene fills the gap. The chain couples TRBV5-1 to TRBJ1-1; D possibly corresponds to TRBD1 (5 bases). Trimming took off 2 bases at V and 0 bases at J, with 8 bases between the two ends. Germline V gives CDR1 SGHRS, CDR2 YFSETQ. The CDR3 has 14 residues. CDR3 DNA (partial): TGCGCCAGCAGCTTTGACAGTGTGAACACTGAA. Amino acids: CASSFDSVNTE. The full CDR3 is CASSFDSVNTEAFF.

In its sample, this clone was seen many times. The read is 3 residues too short to cover the CDR3 end, so that end is filled in from the germline J gene. The rearrangement uses TRBV19 and TRBJ1-5, with a possible D match to TRBD1 (5 bases). Germline V gives CDR1 LNHDA, CDR2 SQIVND (reference sequence). The CDR3 totals 13 residues. V lost 8 bases to trimming and J lost 0 bases, with 8 bases between them. This chain's CDR3 is CASGGVSNQPQHF. The DNA read from the CDR3 is TGTGCCAGTGGGGGGGTTAGCAATCAGCCC. Based on the CDR3 plus reference TRBV19 and TRBJ1-5, the full variable domain is DGGITQSPKYLFRKEGQNVTLSCEQNLNHDAMYWYRQDPGQGLRLIYYSQIVNDFQKGDIAEGYSVSREKKESFPLTVTSAQKNPTAFYLCASGGVSNQPQHFGDGTRLSIL.

In this sample, this clone turned up many times. The observed sequence ends 3 residues before the CDR3 terminus, with the missing tail filled in from the germline J gene. The V call is TRBV5-4, the J call TRBJ2-3; 10 bases fit TRBD1. This CDR3 has 14 amino acids. Per germline, CDR1 SGHNT and CDR2 YYREEE (reference sequence). The chain's CDR3 is CAGRTGGLQETQYF. The part of the CDR3 DNA that was read is TGTGCCGGCCGGACAGGGGGGCTCCAAGAAACG.

This clone came up many times. Read data end 3 residues before the CDR3 end; the end is taken from the germline J gene. This chain connects TRBV19 to TRBJ2-1; 11 bases are a match to TRBD1. Per germline, CDR1 LNHDA and CDR2 SQIVND (reference sequence). The V segment lost 8 bases and the J segment 4 bases; nucleotides outside the gene matches: 13. CDR3 size: 17 residues. Incomplete CDR3 DNA: TGTGCCAGTCATCAACAGGGACAGGGGGTTATATACAATGAG. Translation: CASHQQGQGVIYNE. The complete CDR3 sequence is CASHQQGQGVIYNEQFF.

In this sample, this clone turned up many times. Read data end 3 residues before the CDR3 end; the end is taken from the germline J gene. The chain couples TRBV18 to TRBJ2-4, with D perhaps TRBD1 (6 bases). The CDR3 has 17 residues. V lost 6 bases and J 3 bases, leaving 21 bases between the germline ends. Germline V CDR1 and CDR2: KGHSH, LQKENI. CDR3 DNA, as far as it was read: TGTGCCAGCTCCTTTCTCGCAGGGGCGGCGGACAAAAACATT. Protein product: CASSFLAGAADKNI. The full CDR3 reads CASSFLAGAADKNIQYF.

The table lists this clone with many counts. The CDR3 end lies 3 residues beyond the end of the read and is filled in from the germline J gene. J is TRBJ1-2 and V is TRBV29-1, with D possibly being TRBD1 (6 bases). CDR3 length: 15 residues. The germline gives CDR1 SQVTM, CDR2 ANQGSEA. The V end was cut by 2 bases, the J end by 0 bases, with 13 bases between. CDR3 DNA (partial): TGCAGCGTTGAATTATACAGGGCTTCTAACTATGGC. Translated, it gives CSVELYRASNYG. Given in full, the CDR3 is CSVELYRASNYGYTF.

This clone appeared many times. The read comes to an end 3 residues before the CDR3 does, leaving the germline J gene to fill in the end. V and J are TRBV6-1 and TRBJ2-6; no clear D. Trimming removed 2 bases from V and 2 bases from J, with 7 bases in between. Germline assignment: CDR1 MNHNS and CDR2 SASEGT. The CDR3 contains 15 residues. CDR3 DNA, as far as it was read: TGTGCCAGCAGTGAAATCAGGACTGGGGCCAACGTC. Protein product: CASSEIRTGANV. The whole CDR3 sequence reads CASSEIRTGANVLTF.

This clone has at least ten counts. The read is 3 residues too short to cover the CDR3 end, so that end is filled in from the germline J gene. The chain uses TRBV19 and TRBJ1-5; 10 bases are shared with TRBD1. V was pared by 6 bases and J by 5 bases, with 4 bases of the junction left unmatched. The CDR3 runs 14 residues. Germline assignment: CDR1 LNHDA and CDR2 SQIVND (reference sequence). The sequenced CDR3 bases are TGTGCCAGTAGCCCGACAGGGGGCTATCAGCCC. Its protein product is CASSPTGGYQP. The whole CDR3 region reads CASSPTGGYQPQHF.

This clone was recorded many times. The read is 3 residues too short to cover the CDR3 end, so that end is filled in from the germline J gene. V gene TRBV5-4 combines with J gene TRBJ1-1; D is ambiguous. Germline V CDR1 and CDR2: SGHNT, YYREEE (reference sequence). The CDR3 runs to 14 residues. The ends were cut back, 0 bases at V and 6 bases at J, with 12 bases in the middle. The CDR3 region is CASSLDLAGAEAFF. The part of the CDR3 DNA that was read is TGTGCCAGCAGCTTGGACTTGGCAGGAGCTGAA.

This clone was seen ten or more times. The read halts 3 residues ahead of the CDR3 end, with the missing end drawn from the germline J gene. The V gene is TRBV30, the J gene TRBJ1-5; D is undetermined. V shed 0 bases and J shed 3 bases, with 9 bases lying between them. CDR3 length equals 14 residues. The germline V gene encodes CDR1 GTSNPN and CDR2 SVGIG (reference sequence). The CDR3 region is CAWSVPAINQPQHF. The part of the CDR3 DNA that was read is TGTGCCTGGAGTGTACCAGCGATCAATCAGCCC.

This clone was seen many times. The CDR3 end is not reached by the read, which stops 3 residues before it; the germline J gene fills it in. This chain uses TRBV7-9 with TRBJ2-2, with 7 bases fitting TRBD2. With V trimmed by 3 bases and J by 5 bases, 6 bases remained unmatched. CDR3 size: 15 residues. Per the germline V gene, CDR1 is SEHNR and CDR2 is FQNEAQ (reference sequence). Here the CDR3 reads CASSLPSGTTGELFF. The DNA read from the CDR3 is TGTGCCAGCAGCTTGCCTAGCGGAACAACCGGGGAG. Supplemented by reference TRBV7-9 and TRBJ2-2, the full variable domain reads DTGVSQNPRHKITKRGQNVTFRCDPISEHNRLYWYRQTLGQGPEFLTYFQNEAQLEKSRLLSDRFSAERPKGSFSTLEIQRTEQGDSAMYLCASSLPSGTTGELFFGEGSRLTVL.

This clone was seen repeatedly, ten times or more. The read terminates 3 residues ahead of where the CDR3 ends, so the germline J gene completes it. The genes are TRBV6-2 or TRBV6-3 and TRBJ2-2; tentatively, D is TRBD1 (5 bases). This CDR3 is built from 16 residues. CDR1 and CDR2 (germline): MNHEY, SVGEGT. V lost 5 bases and J 0 bases, leaving 13 bases between the germline ends. Here the CDR3 reads CASSRLQGSNTGELFF. CDR3 DNA (partial): TGTGCCAGCAGTAGACTGCAGGGATCGAACACCGGGGAG.

This clone was seen at least ten times. The read finishes 3 residues shy of the CDR3 end, and the germline J gene is used to complete it. V gene TRBV2 combines with J gene TRBJ2-3; 10 nucleotides align to TRBD1. V gave up 10 bases and J gave up 6 bases; unmatched junction bases: 7. Germline V CDR1 and CDR2: SNHLY, FYNNEI. The CDR3 has 13 residues. Partial CDR3 DNA: TGTGCCACCCGACAGGGGGCGCAGGATACG. It yields the protein CATRQGAQDT. The full CDR3 protein is CATRQGAQDTQYF.

This clone was found many times. The CDR3 is cut off 3 residues early in the read; its end comes from the germline J gene. The chain employs TRBV28 and TRBJ2-2, with 7 bases aligning to TRBD1. From germline, CDR1 is MDHEN and CDR2 SYDVKM. The CDR3 is made up of 15 amino acids. V was clipped by 6 bases and J by 4 bases; unmatched bases: 8. The CDR3 DNA, read in part, is TGTGCCAGCAGCACTCCGGGACAGAGCACCGGGGAG. Translated: CASSTPGQSTGE. The CDR3 as a whole reads CASSTPGQSTGELFF. Full variable domain (outside the CDR3, taken from reference TRBV28 and TRBJ2-2): DVKVTQSSRYLVKRTGEKVFLECVQDMDHENMFWYRQDPGLGLRLIYFSYDVKMKEKGDIPEGYSVSREKKERFSLILESASTNQTSMYLCASSTPGQSTGELFFGEGSRLTVL.

This clone was seen ten or more times. The read halts 3 residues ahead of the CDR3 end, with the missing end drawn from the germline J gene. V is TRBV12-3 or TRBV12-4 and J is TRBJ2-2; 11 nucleotides agree with TRBD2. Trimming removed 5 bases from V and 5 bases from J; junction bases left unmatched: 7. The CDR3 runs to 16 residues. The CDR3 here is CASSPRLAGTTGELFF. Partial CDR3 DNA: TGTGCCAGCAGTCCGAGACTAGCGGGAACTACCGGGGAG.

This clone appeared many times. The CDR3 extends 3 residues past the end of the read, so its final part is completed from the germline J gene. V is TRBV2 and J is TRBJ1-5; 7 nucleotides agree with TRBD1. The CDR3 has 14 residues. Losses at the gene ends were 4 bases for V and 3 bases for J; bases not matched to a gene: 3. Germline CDR1 SNHLY, CDR2 FYNNEI. The covered CDR3 bases are TGTGCCAGCAGTGGAGGACAGGACAATCAGCCC. This encodes CASSGGQDNQP. The whole CDR3 protein reads CASSGGQDNQPQHF.

This clone was counted many times. The CDR3 sequence: CSARAAGGSYNEQFF. Partial CDR3 DNA: TGCAGTGCTAGAGCGGCGGGGGGGTCCTACAATGAG. V usage is TRBV20-1 and J usage is TRBJ2-1; 9 positions agree with TRBD2. The CDR3 end is not reached by the read, which stops 3 residues before it; the germline J gene fills it in. Germline values: CDR1 DFQATT, CDR2 SNEGSKA (reference sequence). CDR3 length equals 15 residues. J was trimmed by 1 base and V by 1 base; bases with no gene match: 2.

In its sample, this clone was seen many times. The read stops 3 residues short of the end of the CDR3; the missing end is completed from the germline J gene. The chain is built from TRBV15 and TRBJ2-3; D is perhaps TRBD2 (6 bases). The CDR3 sequence is 16 residues long. V lost 4 bases to trimming and J lost 8 bases, with 22 bases between them. CDR1 is LNHNV and CDR2 is YYDKDF in the germline V gene (reference sequence). The CDR3 loop reads CATSKTGTPSFGTQYF. The sequenced part of the CDR3 DNA is TGTGCCACCAGCAAAACCGGGACTCCCTCTTTTGGTACG.

This clone has a count of ten or more. The CDR3 here is CASSSPTDRGFYEQYF. The DNA read from the CDR3 is TGTGCCAGCAGTTCCCCTACCGACAGGGGGTTTTACGAG. This chain joins TRBV12-3 or TRBV12-4 and TRBJ2-7, with 9 bases fitting TRBD1. From the germline J gene comes the end of the CDR3, since the read stops 3 residues before it. The CDR3 runs 16 residues. V was pared by 4 bases and J by 4 bases, with 11 bases of the junction left unmatched.

This clone was observed at least ten times. The read falls 3 residues short of the CDR3 end, and the missing part is taken from the germline J gene. The V call is TRBV29-1, the J call TRBJ2-1; D is undetermined. The V end lost 3 bases, the J end lost 0 bases, and 12 bases lay between the germline ends. The germline CDR1 and CDR2 sequences are SQVTM and ANQGSEA. This CDR3 is built from 15 residues. The CDR3 reads CSVDGQVSSYNEQFF. CDR3 DNA, as far as it was read: TGCAGCGTTGATGGCCAGGTCAGCTCCTACAATGAG.

There are many counts of this clone. The CDR3 end is not reached by the read, which stops 3 residues before it; the germline J gene fills it in. This same CDR3 is encoded by further DNA sequences in the sample. V gene TRBV29-1 combines with J gene TRBJ2-1; the match to TRBD1 covers 12 bases. Trimming cost V 5 bases and J 4 bases; bases outside gene matches: 3. The germline V gene encodes CDR1 SQVTM and CDR2 ANQGSEA. The CDR3 is 14 amino acids. CDR3 bases read: TGCAGCGTTTTGGGACAGGGGGCTTACAATGAG. This encodes CSVLGQGAYNE. The whole CDR3 reads CSVLGQGAYNEQFF.

In its sample, this clone was seen many times. Read data end 3 residues before the CDR3 end; the end is taken from the germline J gene. The rearrangement uses TRBV5-8 and TRBJ1-4; the D gene is possibly TRBD1 (5 bases). The CDR3 is made up of 12 amino acids. Germline V lookup: CDR1 SGHTS, CDR2 YDEGEE. Trimming removed 10 bases at V and 6 bases at J, with 13 bases between. The DNA read from the CDR3 is TGTGCCGGCGGGGGTATCTATGAAAAA. As protein: CAGGGIYEK. The full CDR3 protein is CAGGGIYEKLFF.

About this clone: A junction boundary mismatches the germline segment, possibly from a read error. The read falls 3 residues short of the CDR3 end, and the missing part is taken from the germline J gene. The V gene is TRBV6-4, the J gene TRBJ2-1; D is uncertain. The CDR3 runs to 17 residues. Germline V CDR1 and CDR2: MRHNA, SNTAGT. The CDR3 bases that were read are TGTGCCAGCGGTGACTCTGAAGTGGTAGAATCCTACAATGAG. The encoded protein is CASGDSEVVESYNE. From start to end, the CDR3 is CASGDSEVVESYNEQFF.